This T cell receptor (beta chain) was identified in a study of monozygotic twins with inflammatory bowel disease. From its re-call of the 5' RACE reads, TCRdb lists each CDR3 protein once, without DNA. The sample has some 200,000 distinct CDR3 sequences. Findings and caveats of the study: Lower TCRbeta diversity (inverse Simpson) was seen in IBD patients than in healthy co-twins.

This CDR3 has 13 amino acids. Germline V gives CDR1 SEHNR, CDR2 FQNEAQ (reference sequence). As regards this clonotype: Its antigen remains unknown.

The rearrangement uses TRBV7-9 and TRBJ2-1; the D call from TCRdb, TRBD2, cannot be confirmed without DNA. The TCR originated in a human donor with ulcerative colitis or Crohn's disease, or a healthy co-twin of an affected twin (not recorded which). The sequencing input was blood. CDR3: CASSPRRANEQFF. Together with reference TRBV7-9 and TRBJ2-1, the CDR3 gives the full variable domain: DTGVSQNPRHKITKRGQNVTFRCDPISEHNRLYWYRQTLGQGPEFLTYFQNEAQLEKSRLLSDRFSAERPKGSFSTLEIQRTEQGDSAMYLCASSPRRANEQFFGPGTRLTVL.